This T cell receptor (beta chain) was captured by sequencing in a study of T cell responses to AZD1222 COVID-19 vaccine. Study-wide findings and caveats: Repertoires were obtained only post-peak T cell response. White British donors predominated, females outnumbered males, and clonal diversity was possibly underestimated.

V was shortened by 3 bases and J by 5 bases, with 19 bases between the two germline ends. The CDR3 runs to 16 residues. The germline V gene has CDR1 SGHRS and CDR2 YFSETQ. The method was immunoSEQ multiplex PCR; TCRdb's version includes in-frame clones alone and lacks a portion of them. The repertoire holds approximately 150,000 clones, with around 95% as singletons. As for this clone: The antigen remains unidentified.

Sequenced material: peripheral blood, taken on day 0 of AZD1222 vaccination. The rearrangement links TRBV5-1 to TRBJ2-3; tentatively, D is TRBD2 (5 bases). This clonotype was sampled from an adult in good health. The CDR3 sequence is CASSSSQGSVLDTQYF. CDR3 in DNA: TGCGCCAGCAGCTCCTCCCAAGGGAGTGTTTTAGATACGCAGTATTTT.